The clone carrying this T cell receptor (beta chain) appeared a few times. Its antigen remains unidentified. Relative to the germline gene, one junction end is altered; a read error may explain this. Germline-derived CDR1 and CDR2 are LGHDT and YNNKEL (reference sequence). The CDR3 is made up of 14 amino acids. This entry comes from a study of blood T cells in healthy people across ages. For the second PCR, which ran for 7 to 11 cycles, a sample-barcoded 5' primer and a J-beta primer mix were used. TCRdb passed the 5' RACE reads through MiXCR, listing each CDR3 protein once. The sample lists about 680,000 distinct CDR3 sequences, around half occurring once. Study results and limitations: In older individuals, TCR beta diversity per million T cells was lower, falling roughly linearly with age.

Specimen: blood. The TCR comes from a woman in her sixties in good health. The chain links TRBV3-1 to TRBJ2-7; D is uncertain. The CDR3 coding sequence is TGTGCCAGCAGCCAAGCTTTCCGGATTTACGAGCGGTACTTC. This sequence encodes CASSQAFRIYERYF.